This is a list of T cell receptor beta chains from one sample in a study of blood T cell repertoires in COVID-19. Sequenced by immunoSEQ multiplex PCR; TCRdb stores in-frame clones only, minus some. The data hold just over 650,000 clones, with just under 90% observed a single time. The sample comprised peripheral blood. The origin of the receptors is a woman between 18 and 29 years old with acute or convalescent COVID-19. Both conserved end residues are part of each CDR3. Only some rows state a clone size, as once, few, many or a class for expanded clones.

V	J	size	CDR3
TRBV7-6	TRBJ2-1	.	CASTPWGGGADEQFF
TRBV7-3	TRBJ1-1	.	CASSLNSNTEAFF
TRBV6-4	TRBJ2-2	.	CASSEYTTGTGELFF
TRBV13	TRBJ1-2	.	CASRYGTAPYGYTF
TRBV5-1	TRBJ1-2	.	CASSLTDGANYGYTF
TRBV4-3	TRBJ1-6	.	CASSQTRRGRSYNSPLHF
TRBV6-5	TRBJ1-5	few	CASRAIIPRPQHF
TRBV9	TRBJ2-6	.	CASSVAGQISGANVLTF
TRBV28	TRBJ1-1	few	CASSLRNRGRMNTEAFF
TRBV9	TRBJ1-3	.	CASSAGTGDNTIYF
TRBV30	TRBJ1-3	.	CAWGQGNKNTIYF
TRBV12-3/TRBV12-4	TRBJ1-1	.	CASTTVGGLRAFF
TRBV23-1	TRBJ2-7	.	CASSQTVGDNSYEQYF
TRBV6-5	TRBJ1-5	.	CASRGNKGHQPQHF
TRBV10-3	TRBJ2-3	.	CAPEGLLAGGLDTQYF
TRBV4-2	TRBJ1-5	.	CASSQEPGSNQPQHF
TRBV19	TRBJ1-1	.	CASSEGGGTAMLLNTEAFF
TRBV5-1	TRBJ2-4	.	CASSLEGGIQYF
TRBV7-6	TRBJ2-2	once	CASSKDKVGTGELFF
TRBV7-3	TRBJ2-1	.	CASSLYGGGSVDEQFF
TRBV10-3	TRBJ1-1	.	CATGQGGTEAFF
TRBV4-1	TRBJ1-2	.	CASSQAAGDYGYTF
TRBV3-1/TRBV3-2	TRBJ1-1	few	CASSRPWGQEIAEAFF
TRBV7-3	TRBJ2-3	.	CASSLGPGLAGTDTQYF
TRBV19	TRBJ1-6	.	CASSPIDRGNSPLHF
TRBV23-1	TRBJ1-1	.	CASSQGTEQREAFF
TRBV20-1	TRBJ1-1	.	CSASCSGGKNTEAFF
TRBV24-1	TRBJ1-5	.	CATSGPVGEDCQPQHF
TRBV5-1	TRBJ2-1	.	CASRLAGNEQFF
TRBV19	TRBJ1-3	.	CASSRDTSRSGNTIYF
TRBV28	TRBJ2-7	.	CASSQAYEQYF
TRBV4-1	TRBJ2-1	.	CASSPRSLAGSSYNEQFF
TRBV7-6	TRBJ1-3	.	CASTRVPAYSSGNTIYF